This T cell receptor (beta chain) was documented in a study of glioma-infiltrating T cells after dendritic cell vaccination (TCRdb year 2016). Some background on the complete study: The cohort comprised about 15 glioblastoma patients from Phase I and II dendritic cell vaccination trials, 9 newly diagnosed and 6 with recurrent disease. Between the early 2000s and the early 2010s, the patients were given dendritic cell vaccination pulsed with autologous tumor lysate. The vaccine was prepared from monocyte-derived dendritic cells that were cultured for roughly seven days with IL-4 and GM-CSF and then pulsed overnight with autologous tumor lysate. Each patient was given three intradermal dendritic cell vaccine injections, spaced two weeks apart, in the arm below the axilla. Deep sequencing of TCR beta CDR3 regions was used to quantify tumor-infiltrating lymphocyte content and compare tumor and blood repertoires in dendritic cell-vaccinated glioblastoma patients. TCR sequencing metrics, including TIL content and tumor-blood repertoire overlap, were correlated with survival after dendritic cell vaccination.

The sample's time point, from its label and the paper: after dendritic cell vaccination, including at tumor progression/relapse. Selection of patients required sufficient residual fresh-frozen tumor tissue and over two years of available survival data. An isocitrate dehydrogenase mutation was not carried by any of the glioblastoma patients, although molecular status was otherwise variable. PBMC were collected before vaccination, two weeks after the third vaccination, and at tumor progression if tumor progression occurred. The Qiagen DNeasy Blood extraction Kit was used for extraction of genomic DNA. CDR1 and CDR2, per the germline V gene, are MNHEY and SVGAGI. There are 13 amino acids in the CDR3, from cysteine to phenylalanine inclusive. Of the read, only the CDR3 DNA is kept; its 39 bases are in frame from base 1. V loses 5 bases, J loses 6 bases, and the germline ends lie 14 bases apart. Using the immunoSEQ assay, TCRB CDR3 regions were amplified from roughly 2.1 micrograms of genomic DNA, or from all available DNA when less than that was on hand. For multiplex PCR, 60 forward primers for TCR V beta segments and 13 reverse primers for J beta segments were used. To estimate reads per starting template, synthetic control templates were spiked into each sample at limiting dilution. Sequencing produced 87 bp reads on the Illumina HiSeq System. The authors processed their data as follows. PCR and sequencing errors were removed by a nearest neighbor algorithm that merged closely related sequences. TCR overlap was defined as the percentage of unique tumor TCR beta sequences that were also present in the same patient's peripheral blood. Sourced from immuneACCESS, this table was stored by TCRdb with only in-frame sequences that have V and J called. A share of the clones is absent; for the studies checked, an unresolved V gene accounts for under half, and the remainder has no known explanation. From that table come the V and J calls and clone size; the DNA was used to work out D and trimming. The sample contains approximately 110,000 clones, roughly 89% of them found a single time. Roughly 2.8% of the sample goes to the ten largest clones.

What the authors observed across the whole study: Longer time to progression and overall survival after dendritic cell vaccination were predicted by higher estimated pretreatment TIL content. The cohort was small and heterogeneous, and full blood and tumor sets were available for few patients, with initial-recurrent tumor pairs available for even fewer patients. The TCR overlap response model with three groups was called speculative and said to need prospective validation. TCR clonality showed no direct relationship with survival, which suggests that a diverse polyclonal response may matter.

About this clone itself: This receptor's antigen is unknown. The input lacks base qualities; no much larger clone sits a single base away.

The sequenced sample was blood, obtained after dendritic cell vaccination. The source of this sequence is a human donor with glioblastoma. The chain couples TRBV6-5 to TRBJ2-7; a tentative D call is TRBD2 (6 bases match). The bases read TGTGCCAGCAGTACGGTCGGGGGAAGCGAGCAGTACTTC. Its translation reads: CASSTVGGSEQYF.